Sequencing of this TCR beta chain was carried out in a study of neoadjuvant anti-PD-1 for oral cavity cancer. Sequenced by immunoSEQ multiplex PCR; TCRdb stores in-frame clones only, minus some. The sample records about 14,000 clones, 66% being singletons. This CDR3 region has 17 residues. CDR1 is SGHVS, CDR2 FNYEAQ, per germline. V dropped 5 bases and J dropped 1 base, with 18 bases sitting between them. The TCR was taken from a person aged 40 to 85 with oral cavity squamous cell carcinoma. The chain carries TRBV7-6 and TRBJ2-1; perhaps TRBD1 as D (6 bases). This material consisted of PBMCs, taken before nivolumab (anti-PD-1) treatment. CDR3 in amino acids: CASSPTTGSLSYNEQFF. CDR3 bases: TGTGCCAGCAGCCCCACGACAGGATCCCTTTCCTACAATGAGCAGTTCTTC.